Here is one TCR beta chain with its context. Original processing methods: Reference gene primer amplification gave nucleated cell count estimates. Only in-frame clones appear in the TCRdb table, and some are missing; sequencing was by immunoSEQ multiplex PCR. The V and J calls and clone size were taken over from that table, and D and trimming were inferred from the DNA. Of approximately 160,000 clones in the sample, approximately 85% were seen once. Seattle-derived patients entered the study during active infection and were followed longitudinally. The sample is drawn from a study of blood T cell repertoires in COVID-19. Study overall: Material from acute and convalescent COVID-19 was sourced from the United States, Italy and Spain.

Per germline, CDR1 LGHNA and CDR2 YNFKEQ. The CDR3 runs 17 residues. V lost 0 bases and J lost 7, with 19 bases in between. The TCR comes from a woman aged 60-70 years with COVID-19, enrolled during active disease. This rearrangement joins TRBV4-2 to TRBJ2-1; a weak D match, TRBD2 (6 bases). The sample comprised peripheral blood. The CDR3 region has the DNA TGTGCCAGCAGCCAAGATCCGATTGCTGTGGCGGGAAATGAGCAGTTCTTC. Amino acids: CASSQDPIAVAGNEQFF.